The T cell receptor beta chain described here comes from a study of shared T cell receptors in the human thymus. The ends lost 6 bases at V and 9 bases at J; junction bases unmatched: 13. The CDR3 spans 15 residues. Germline CDR1 is KGHSH and CDR2 is LQKENI. Sequencing was performed with immunoSEQ multiplex PCR; in TCRdb, only in-frame clones are kept and a portion is missing. Altogether a few hundred thousand clones are present, roughly 94% being singletons, with the ten largest covering approximately 0.02%. The sample comprised thymocytes. This sequence was found in a human donor. The V and J genes are TRBV18 and TRBJ2-1; 8 positions agree with TRBD1. CDR3 protein: CASSRGQGYNSEQFF. DNA for the CDR3: TGTGCCAGCTCCCGAGGACAGGGTTACAATAGTGAGCAGTTCTTC.